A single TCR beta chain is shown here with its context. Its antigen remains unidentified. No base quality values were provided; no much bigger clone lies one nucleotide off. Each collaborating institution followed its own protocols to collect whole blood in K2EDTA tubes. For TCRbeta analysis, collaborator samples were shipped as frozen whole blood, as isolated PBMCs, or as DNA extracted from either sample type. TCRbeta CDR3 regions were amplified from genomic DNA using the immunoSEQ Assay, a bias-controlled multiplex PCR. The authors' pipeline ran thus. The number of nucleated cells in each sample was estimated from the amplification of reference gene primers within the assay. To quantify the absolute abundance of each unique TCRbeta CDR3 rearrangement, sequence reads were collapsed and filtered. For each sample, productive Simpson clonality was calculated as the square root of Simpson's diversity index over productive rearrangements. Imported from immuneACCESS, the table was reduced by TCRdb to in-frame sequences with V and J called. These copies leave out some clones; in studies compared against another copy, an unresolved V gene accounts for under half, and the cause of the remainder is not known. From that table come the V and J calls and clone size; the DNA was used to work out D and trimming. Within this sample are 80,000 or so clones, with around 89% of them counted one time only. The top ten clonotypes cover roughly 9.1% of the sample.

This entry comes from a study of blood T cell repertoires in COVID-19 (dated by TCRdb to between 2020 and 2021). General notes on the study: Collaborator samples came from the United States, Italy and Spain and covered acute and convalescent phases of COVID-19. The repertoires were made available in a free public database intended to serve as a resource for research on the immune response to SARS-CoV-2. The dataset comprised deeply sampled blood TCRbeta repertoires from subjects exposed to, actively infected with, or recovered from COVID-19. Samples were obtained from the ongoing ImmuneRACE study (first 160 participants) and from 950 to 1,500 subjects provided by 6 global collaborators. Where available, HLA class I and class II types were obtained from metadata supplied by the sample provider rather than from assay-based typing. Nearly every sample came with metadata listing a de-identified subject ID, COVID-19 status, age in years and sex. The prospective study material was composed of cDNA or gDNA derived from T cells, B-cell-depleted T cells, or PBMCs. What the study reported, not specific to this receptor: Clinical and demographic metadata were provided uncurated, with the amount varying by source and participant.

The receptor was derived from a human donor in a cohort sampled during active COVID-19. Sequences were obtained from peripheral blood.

The CDR3 sequence is CSVVRTSGGAGTQYF. At the DNA level, the sequence is TGCAGCGTTGTACGGACTAGCGGGGGGGCAGGGACCCAGTACTTC. The chain employs TRBV29-1 and TRBJ2-5, and TRBD2 matches 15 of the central bases. Sequences SQVTM (CDR1) and ANQGSEA (CDR2) are obtained from the germline V gene. The CDR3, cysteine through phenylalanine, is 15 amino acids long. Only the CDR3 DNA is retained, 45 bases long and in frame from the first base. V loses 4 bases at its end and J loses 7 bases; junction bases beyond the gene matches: 7. With the rest looked up from the reference TRBV29-1 and TRBJ2-5 genes rather than sequenced, the full variable domain is SAVISQKPSRDICQRGTSLTIQCQVDSQVTMMFWYRQQPGQSLTLIATANQGSEATYESGFVIDKFPISRPNLTFSTLTVSNMSPEDSSIYLCSVVRTSGGAGTQYFGPGTRLLVL.